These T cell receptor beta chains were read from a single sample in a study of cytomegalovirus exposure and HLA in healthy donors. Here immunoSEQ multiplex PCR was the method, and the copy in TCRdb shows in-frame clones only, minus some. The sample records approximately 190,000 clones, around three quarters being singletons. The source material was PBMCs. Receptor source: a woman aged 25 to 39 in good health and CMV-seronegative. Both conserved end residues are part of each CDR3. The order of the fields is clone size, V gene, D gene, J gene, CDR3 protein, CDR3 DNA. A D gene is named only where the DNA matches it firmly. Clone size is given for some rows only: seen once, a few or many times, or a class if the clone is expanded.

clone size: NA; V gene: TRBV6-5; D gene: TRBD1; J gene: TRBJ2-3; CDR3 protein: CASSRQGRYTDTQYF; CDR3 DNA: TGTGCCAGCAGCCGACAGGGGAGGTACACAGATACGCAGTATTTT
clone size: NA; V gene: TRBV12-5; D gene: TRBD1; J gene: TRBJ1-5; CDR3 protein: CASQPPSGQGFHQPQHF; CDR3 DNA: TGTGCTAGCCAACCTCCCTCGGGACAGGGGTTCCATCAGCCCCAGCATTTT
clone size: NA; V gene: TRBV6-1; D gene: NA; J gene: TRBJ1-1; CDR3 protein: CASSGTANTEAFF; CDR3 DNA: TGTGCCAGCAGTGGGACAGCGAACACTGAAGCTTTCTTT
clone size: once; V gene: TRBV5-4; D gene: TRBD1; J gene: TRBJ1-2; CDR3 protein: CASSLAGGAAGYTF; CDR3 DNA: TGTGCCAGCAGCTTAGCAGGGGGCGCGGCTGGCTACACCTTC
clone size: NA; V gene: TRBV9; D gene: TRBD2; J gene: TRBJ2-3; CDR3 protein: CASSGRTSGYTDTQYF; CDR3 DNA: TGTGCCAGCAGCGGAAGGACTAGCGGTTACACAGATACGCAGTATTTT
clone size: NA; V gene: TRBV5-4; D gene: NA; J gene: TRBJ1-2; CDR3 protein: CASRNVQAYGYTF; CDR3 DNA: TGTGCCAGCAGAAACGTTCAGGCCTATGGCTACACCTTC
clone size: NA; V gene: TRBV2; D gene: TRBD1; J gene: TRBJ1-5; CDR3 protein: CASRQTTGAINQPQHF; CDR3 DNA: TGTGCCAGCAGGCAGACAACAGGGGCGATCAATCAGCCCCAGCATTTT
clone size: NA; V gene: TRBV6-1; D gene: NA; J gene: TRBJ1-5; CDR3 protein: CATTEQSLSNQPQHF; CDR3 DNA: TGTGCCACGACGGAACAGAGCCTTAGCAATCAGCCCCAGCATTTT
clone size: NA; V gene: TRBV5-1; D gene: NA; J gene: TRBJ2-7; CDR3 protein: CASRQGLTVSEQYF; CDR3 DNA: TGCGCCAGCCGGCAGGGACTGACGGTATCAGAGCAGTACTTC
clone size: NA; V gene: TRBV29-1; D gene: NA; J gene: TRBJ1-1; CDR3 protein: CSVEFGGVMNTEAFF; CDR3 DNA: TGCAGCGTTGAATTTGGGGGCGTCATGAACACTGAAGCTTTCTTT
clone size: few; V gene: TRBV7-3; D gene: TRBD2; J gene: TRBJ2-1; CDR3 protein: CASSLITGGTEFF; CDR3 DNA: TGTGCCAGCAGCTTAATTACGGGAGGTACCGAGTTCTTC
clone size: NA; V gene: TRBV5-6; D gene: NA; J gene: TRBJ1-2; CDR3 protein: CASSLAPGYRYGYTF; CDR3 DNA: TGTGCCAGCAGCTTGGCTCCTGGTTATAGATATGGCTACACCTTC
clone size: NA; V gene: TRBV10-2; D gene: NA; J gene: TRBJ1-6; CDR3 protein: CASSATAYNSPLHF; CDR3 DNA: TGCGCCAGCAGTGCGACAGCCTATAATTCACCCCTCCACTTT
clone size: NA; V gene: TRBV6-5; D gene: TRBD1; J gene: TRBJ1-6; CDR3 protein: CASSSTGYSPLHF; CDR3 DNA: TGTGCCAGCAGTTCGACAGGGTATTCACCCCTCCACTTT
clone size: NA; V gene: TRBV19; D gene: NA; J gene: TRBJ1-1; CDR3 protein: CASTDSLSSSEAFF; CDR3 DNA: TGTGCCAGTACCGACAGTCTTTCATCGTCTGAAGCTTTCTTT
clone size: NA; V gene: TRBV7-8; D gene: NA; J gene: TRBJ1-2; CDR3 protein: CASSLRGSSYGYTF; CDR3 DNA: TGTGCCAGCAGCTTAAGGGGGTCTTCCTATGGCTACACCTTC
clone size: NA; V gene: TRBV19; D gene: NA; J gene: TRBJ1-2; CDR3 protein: CASSKLLEGSTYGYTF; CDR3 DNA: TGTGCCAGTAGTAAGTTGTTGGAGGGATCGACCTATGGCTACACCTTC
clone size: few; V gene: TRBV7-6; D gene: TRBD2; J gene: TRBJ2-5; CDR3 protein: CASSLALRGGMETQYF; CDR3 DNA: TGTGCCAGCAGCTTAGCGCTGCGCGGGGGGATGGAGACCCAGTACTTC